This T cell receptor beta chain derives from a study of control samples from healthy donors and cancer patients. Germline CDR1 MDHEN, CDR2 SYDVKM. V trimming: 4 bases; J trimming: 5 bases; junction bases outside the gene matches: 6. This CDR3 has 15 residues. The table came from immunoSEQ multiplex PCR; TCRdb's copy has only in-frame clones and leaves some out. The repertoire holds tens of thousands of clones, with about 89% as singletons. The chain is built from TRBV28 and TRBJ1-5; 9 nucleotides line up with TRBD1. Sequenced: PBMCs. This receptor was taken from a woman aged 50 to 60 with colorectal cancer. The CDR3 loop is CASSSLGQGDQPQHF. CDR3 in DNA: TGTGCCAGCAGTTCCCTGGGACAGGGTGATCAGCCCCAGCATTTT.